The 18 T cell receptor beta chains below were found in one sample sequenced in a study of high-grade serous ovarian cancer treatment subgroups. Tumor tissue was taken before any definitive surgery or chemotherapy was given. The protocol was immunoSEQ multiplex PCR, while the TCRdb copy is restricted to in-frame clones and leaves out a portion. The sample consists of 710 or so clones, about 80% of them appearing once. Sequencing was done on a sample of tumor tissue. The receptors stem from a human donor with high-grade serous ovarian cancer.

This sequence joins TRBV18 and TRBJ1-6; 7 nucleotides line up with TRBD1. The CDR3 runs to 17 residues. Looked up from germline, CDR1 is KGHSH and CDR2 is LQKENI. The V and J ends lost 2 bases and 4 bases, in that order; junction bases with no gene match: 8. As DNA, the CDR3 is TGTGCCAGCTCACCATGGTCAGGGGGTGAATATAATTCACCCCTCCACTTT. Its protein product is CASSPWSGGEYNSPLHF.

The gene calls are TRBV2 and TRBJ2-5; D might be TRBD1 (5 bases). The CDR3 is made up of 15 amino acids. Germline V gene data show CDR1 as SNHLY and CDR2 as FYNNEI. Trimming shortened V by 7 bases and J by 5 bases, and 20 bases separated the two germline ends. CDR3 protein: CASTLYLDIHETQYF. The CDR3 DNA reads TGTGCCAGCACCTTGTACCTGGACATACACGAGACCCAGTACTTC.

The CDR3 nucleotides read TGTGCCAGCAGCTTACATCTCGGGGTCGGCACAGATACGCAGTATTTT. Protein product: CASSLHLGVGTDTQYF. The chain carries TRBV7-9 and TRBJ2-3; D is possibly TRBD2 (5 bases). V gave up 2 bases and J gave up 1 base, with 13 bases separating them. Germline assignment: CDR1 SEHNR and CDR2 FQNEAQ (reference sequence). CDR3 length equals 16 residues.

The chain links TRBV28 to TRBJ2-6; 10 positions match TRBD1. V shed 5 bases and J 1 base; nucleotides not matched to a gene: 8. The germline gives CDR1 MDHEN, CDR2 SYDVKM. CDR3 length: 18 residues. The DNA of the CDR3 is TGTGCCAGCAGTCTACCGGGACAGGGGTATTCTGGGGCCAACGTCCTGACTTTC. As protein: CASSLPGQGYSGANVLTF.

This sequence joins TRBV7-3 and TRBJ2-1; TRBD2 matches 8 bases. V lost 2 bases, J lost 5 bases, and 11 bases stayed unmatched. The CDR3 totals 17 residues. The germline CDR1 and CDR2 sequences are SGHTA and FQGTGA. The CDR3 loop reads CASSLSPSSGLNNEQFF. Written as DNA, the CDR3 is TGTGCCAGCAGCTTATCCCCGTCTAGCGGGCTTAACAATGAGCAGTTCTTC.

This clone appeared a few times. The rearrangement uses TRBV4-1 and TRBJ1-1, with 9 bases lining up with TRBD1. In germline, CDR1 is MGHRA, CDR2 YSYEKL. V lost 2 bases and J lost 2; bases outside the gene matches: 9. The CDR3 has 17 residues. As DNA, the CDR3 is TGCGCCAGCAGCCAAACGCCGACAGGGGGTATTAACACTGAAGCTTTCTTT. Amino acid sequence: CASSQTPTGGINTEAFF.

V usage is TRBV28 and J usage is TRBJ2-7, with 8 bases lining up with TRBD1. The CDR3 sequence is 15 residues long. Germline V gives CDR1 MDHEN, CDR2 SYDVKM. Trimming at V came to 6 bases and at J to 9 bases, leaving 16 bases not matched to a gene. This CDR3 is CASRESRQGSLWQYV. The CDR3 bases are TGTGCCAGCAGGGAAAGTCGACAGGGGTCCCTTTGGCAGTACGTC.

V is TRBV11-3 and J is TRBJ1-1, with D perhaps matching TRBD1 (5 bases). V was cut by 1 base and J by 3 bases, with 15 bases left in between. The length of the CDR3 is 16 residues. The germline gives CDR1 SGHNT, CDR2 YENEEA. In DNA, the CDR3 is TGTGCCAGCAGCTTAGTCCGGGGGACGAGGGACACTGAAGCTTTCTTT. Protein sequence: CASSLVRGTRDTEAFF.

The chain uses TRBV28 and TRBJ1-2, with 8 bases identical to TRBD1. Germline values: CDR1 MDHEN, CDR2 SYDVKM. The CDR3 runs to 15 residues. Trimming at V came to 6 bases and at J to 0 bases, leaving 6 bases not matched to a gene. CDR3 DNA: TGTGCCAGCAGGTCCGACAGGGGCGCTAACTATGGCTACACCTTC. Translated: CASRSDRGANYGYTF.

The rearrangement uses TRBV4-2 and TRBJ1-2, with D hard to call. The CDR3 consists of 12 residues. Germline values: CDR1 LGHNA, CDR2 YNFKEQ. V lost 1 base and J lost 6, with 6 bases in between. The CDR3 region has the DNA TGTGCCAGCAGCCAAGCGTTTGATGGCTACACCTTC. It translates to CASSQAFDGYTF.

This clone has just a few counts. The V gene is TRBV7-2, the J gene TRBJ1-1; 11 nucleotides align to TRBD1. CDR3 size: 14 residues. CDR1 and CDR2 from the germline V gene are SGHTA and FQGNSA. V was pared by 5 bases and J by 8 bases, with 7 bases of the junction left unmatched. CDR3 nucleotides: TGTGCCAGCAGCCCCGGGACAGGGGGGGCCGAAGCTTTCTTT. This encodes CASSPGTGGAEAFF.

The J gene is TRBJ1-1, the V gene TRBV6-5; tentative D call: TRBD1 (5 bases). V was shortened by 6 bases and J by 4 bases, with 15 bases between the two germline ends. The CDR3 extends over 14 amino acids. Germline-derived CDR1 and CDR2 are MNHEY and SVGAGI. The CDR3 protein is CASRGPPRSTEAFF. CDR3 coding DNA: TGTGCCAGCAGGGGACCTCCGAGGAGCACTGAAGCTTTCTTT.

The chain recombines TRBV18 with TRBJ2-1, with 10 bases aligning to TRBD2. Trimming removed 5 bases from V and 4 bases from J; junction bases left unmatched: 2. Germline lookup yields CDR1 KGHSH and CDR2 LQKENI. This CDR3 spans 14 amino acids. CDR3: CASSGTSAYNEQFF. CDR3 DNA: TGTGCCAGCTCAGGGACTAGCGCTTACAATGAGCAGTTCTTC.

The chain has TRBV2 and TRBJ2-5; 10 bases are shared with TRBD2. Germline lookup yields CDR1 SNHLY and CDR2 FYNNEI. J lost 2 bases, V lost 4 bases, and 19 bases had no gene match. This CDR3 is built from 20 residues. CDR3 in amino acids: CASSGRGQLAGASDQETQYF. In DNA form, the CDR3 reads TGTGCCAGCAGTGGAAGGGGGCAGCTAGCGGGGGCATCCGATCAAGAGACCCAGTACTTC.

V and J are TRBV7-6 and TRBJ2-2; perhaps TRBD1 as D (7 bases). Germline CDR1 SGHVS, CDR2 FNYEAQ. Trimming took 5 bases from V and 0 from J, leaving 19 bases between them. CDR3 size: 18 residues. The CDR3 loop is CASSPRELGGANTGELFF. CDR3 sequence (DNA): TGTGCCAGCAGCCCCCGGGAGCTAGGGGGCGCGAACACCGGGGAGCTGTTTTTT.

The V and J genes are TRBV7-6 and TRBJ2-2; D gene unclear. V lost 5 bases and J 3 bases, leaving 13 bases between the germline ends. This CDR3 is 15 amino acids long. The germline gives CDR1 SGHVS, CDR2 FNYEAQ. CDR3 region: CASSPFRPDTGELFF. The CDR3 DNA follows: TGTGCCAGCAGCCCGTTTAGGCCGGACACCGGGGAGCTGTTTTTT.

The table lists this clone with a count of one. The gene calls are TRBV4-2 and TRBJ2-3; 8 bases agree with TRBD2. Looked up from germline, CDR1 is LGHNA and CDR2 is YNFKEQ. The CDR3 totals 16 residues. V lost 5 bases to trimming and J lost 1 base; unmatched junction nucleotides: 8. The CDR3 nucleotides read TGTGCCAGCAGCGCCCTGCGCGGGGGGCGCACAGATACGCAGTATTTT. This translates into CASSALRGGRTDTQYF.

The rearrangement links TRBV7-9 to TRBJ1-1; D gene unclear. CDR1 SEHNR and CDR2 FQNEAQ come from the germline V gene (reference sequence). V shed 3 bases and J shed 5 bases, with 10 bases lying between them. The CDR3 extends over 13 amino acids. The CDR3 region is CASSFIERTEAFF. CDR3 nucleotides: TGTGCCAGCAGCTTCATAGAACGAACTGAAGCTTTCTTT.